The source of this T cell receptor (beta chain) is a study of early T cells in non-severe SARS-CoV-2 infection. Study details: Sequencing was performed on bulk RNA from unsorted whole blood, leaving chains unpaired. Study-wide findings and caveats: The study's VDJdb matching favored anti-spike CD8 responses and missed private and CD4 specificities.

Unique molecular identifiers were attached to individual cDNA molecules. TCRdb used MiXCR to reprocess the 5' RACE reads, holding one entry per CDR3 protein. The table lists approximately 70,000 distinct CDR3 sequences, 9.5% to 12% of them singletons. CDR3 length: 16 residues. Deletions cut 4 bases from V and 1 base from J, with 12 bases between. Germline-derived CDR1 and CDR2 are SGHRS and YFSETQ. This clonotype was seen just once. What it binds is not known. Sequencing was performed on whole blood, taken at baseline. J is TRBJ2-6 and V is TRBV5-1, with D tentatively TRBD1 (6 bases). This clonotype originated in an adult who was a healthcare worker with PCR-confirmed SARS-CoV-2 infection or an uninfected control (not recorded which). CDR3 protein: CASSPNQGSGANVLTF. DNA of the CDR3: TGCGCCAGCAGCCCGAATCAGGGGTCTGGGGCCAACGTCCTGACTTTC.